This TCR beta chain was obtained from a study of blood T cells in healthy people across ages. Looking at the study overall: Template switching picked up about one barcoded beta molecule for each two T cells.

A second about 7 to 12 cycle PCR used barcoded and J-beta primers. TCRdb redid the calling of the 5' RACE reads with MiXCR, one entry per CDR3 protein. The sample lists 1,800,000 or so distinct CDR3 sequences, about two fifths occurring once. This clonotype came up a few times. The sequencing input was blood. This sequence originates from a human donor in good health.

The CDR3, as DNA: TGTGCCAGCAGCCGAACCGGGACAGGGGACAATGAGCAGTTCTTC. Its protein product is CASSRTGTGDNEQFF. J is TRBJ2-1 and V is TRBV7-3; 10 bases are shared with TRBD1. Per germline, CDR1 SGHTA and CDR2 FQGTGA. The J segment lost 5 bases and the V segment lost 5 bases, leaving 6 bases of the junction unmatched. This CDR3 region has 15 residues.